These 3 T cell receptor beta chains share one sample of origin, sequenced in a study of blood T cell repertoires in COVID-19. Generated by immunoSEQ multiplex PCR, the TCRdb table keeps only in-frame clones and is missing some. The table has 200,000 to 250,000 clones, around 85% seen once; the top ten hold around 5.9%. The sequencing sample was made of peripheral blood. These receptors were obtained from a man between 60 and 70 years old with acute or convalescent COVID-19.

The chain recombines TRBV19 with TRBJ1-5, with 7 nucleotides matching TRBD1. Germline-derived CDR1 and CDR2 are LNHDA and SQIVND (reference sequence). J lost 2 bases, V lost 6 bases, and 10 bases had no gene match. The CDR3 sequence is 16 residues long. This chain's CDR3 is CASSSLTGNRNQPQHF. The CDR3 nucleotides read TGTGCCAGTAGCTCGCTGACAGGGAATCGCAATCAGCCCCAGCATTTT.

The chain is built from TRBV6-6 and TRBJ1-5, with a tentative D call TRBD1 (5 bases). CDR1 and CDR2 from the germline V gene are MNHNY and SVGAGI (reference sequence). The length of the CDR3 is 16 residues. Trimming pared 4 bases from V and 14 bases from J, leaving 27 bases between. The CDR3 region is CASSSHPRGRLVAEHF. Here the CDR3 DNA reads TGTGCCAGCAGTTCACACCCGCGGGGCCGACTTGTCGCGGAGCATTTT.

The chain combines TRBV12-1 with TRBJ1-1. TRBV12-1 is given as a pseudogene. The CDR3 has 17 amino acids. The CDR3 DNA follows: TGTGCCAGCAGCTTTGGACGGCTTCGGGTGAGGAACACTGAAGCTTTCTTT. Its protein is CASSFGRLRVRNTEAFF.